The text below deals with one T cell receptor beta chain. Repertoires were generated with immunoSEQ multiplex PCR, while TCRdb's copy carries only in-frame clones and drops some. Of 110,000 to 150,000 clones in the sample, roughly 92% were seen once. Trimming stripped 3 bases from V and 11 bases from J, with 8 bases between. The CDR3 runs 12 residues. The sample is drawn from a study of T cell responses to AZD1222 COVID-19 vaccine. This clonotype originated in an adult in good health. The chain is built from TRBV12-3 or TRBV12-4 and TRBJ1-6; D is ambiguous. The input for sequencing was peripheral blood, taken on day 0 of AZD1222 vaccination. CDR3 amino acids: CASSLGQAPLHF. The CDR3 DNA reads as TGTGCCAGCAGTTTGGGTCAGGCACCCCTCCACTTT.